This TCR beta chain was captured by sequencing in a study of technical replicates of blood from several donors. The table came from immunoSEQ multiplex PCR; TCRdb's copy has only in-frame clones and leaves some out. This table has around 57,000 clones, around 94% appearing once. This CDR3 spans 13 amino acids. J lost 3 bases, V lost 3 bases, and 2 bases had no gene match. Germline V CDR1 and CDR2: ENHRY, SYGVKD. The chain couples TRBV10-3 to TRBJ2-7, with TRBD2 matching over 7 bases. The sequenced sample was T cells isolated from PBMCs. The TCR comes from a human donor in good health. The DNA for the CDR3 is TGTGCCATCAGTGAAAGCGGGGACTACGAGCAGTACTTC. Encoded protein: CAISESGDYEQYF.